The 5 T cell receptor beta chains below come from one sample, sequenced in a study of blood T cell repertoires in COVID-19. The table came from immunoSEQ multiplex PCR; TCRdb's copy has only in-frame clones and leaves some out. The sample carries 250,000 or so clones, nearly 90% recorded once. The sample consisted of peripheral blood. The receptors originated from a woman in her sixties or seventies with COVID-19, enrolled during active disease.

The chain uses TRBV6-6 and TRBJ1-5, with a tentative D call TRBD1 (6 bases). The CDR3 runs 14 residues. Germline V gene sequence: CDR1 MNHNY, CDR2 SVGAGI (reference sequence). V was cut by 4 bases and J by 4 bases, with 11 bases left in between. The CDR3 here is CASSFDRINQPQHF. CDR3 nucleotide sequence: TGTGCCAGCAGTTTCGACAGGATTAATCAGCCCCAGCATTTT.

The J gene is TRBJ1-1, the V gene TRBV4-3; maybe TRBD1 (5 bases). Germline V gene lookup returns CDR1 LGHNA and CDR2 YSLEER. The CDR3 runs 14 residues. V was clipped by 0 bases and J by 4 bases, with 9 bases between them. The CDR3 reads CASSQDQGRTEAFF. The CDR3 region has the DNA TGCGCCAGCAGCCAAGACCAGGGTCGCACTGAAGCTTTCTTT.

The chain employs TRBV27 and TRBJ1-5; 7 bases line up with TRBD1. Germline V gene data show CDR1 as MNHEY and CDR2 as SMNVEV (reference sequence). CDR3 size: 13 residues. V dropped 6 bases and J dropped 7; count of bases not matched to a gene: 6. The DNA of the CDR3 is TGTGCCAGCAGCCAGACAGGGTGGCAGCCCCAGCATTTT. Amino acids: CASSQTGWQPQHF.

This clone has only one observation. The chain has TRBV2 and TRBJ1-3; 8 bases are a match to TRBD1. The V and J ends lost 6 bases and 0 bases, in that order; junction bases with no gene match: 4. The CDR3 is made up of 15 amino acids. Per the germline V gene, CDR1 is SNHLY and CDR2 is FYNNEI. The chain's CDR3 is CASRDRAGSGNTIYF. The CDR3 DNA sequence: TGTGCCAGCAGGGACAGGGCAGGCTCTGGAAACACCATATATTTT.

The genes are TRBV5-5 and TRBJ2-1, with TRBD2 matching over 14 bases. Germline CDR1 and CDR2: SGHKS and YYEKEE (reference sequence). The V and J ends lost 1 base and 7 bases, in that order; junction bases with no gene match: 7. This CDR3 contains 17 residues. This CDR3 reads CASSLMGTSGGGNEQFF. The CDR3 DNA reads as TGTGCCAGCAGCTTGATGGGGACTAGCGGGGGAGGGAATGAGCAGTTCTTC.